The next 12 T cell receptor beta chains were all read from a single sample in a study of CD8 T cells in Susac syndrome. RNA, at about 0.45 to 1 ug, was reverse transcribed with random hexamers. TCRdb reanalysed the immunoSEQ multiplex PCR reads using MiXCR and keeps one entry per CDR3 protein. The repertoire consists of around 300,000 distinct CDR3 sequences, with almost 85% occurring once and the leading ten covering approximately 0.2%. Sequenced: CD8+ T cells from PBMCs. The receptor set was obtained from a human donor with multiple sclerosis.

J is TRBJ1-1 and V is TRBV7-9; no definite D call. V dropped 5 bases and J dropped 1 base, with 11 bases sitting between them. The CDR3 runs to 14 residues. The germline CDR1 and CDR2 sequences are SEHNR and FQNEAQ (reference sequence). CDR3 sequence: CASSPSAWNTEAFF. The CDR3 coding sequence is TGTGCCAGCAGCCCCTCGGCCTGGAACACTGAAGCTTTCTTT. Combining the CDR3 with reference TRBV7-9 and TRBJ1-1 gives the whole variable domain DTGVSQNPRHKITKRGQNVTFRCDPISEHNRLYWYRQTLGQGPEFLTYFQNEAQLEKSRLLSDRFSAERPKGSFSTLEIQRTEQGDSAMYLCASSPSAWNTEAFFGQGTRLTVV.

This chain uses TRBV21-1 with TRBJ2-4; whether TRBD1, the table's D call, matches the DNA was not checked. TRBV21-1 is recorded as a pseudogene. The CDR3 has 15 residues. The CDR3 DNA is TGTGCCAGCAGCGAAAGTGGTCCCCCGAAGGACATTCAGTACTTC. Translated: CASSESGPPKDIQYF.

V and J are TRBV29-1 and TRBJ1-2; 7 bases fit TRBD1. This CDR3 spans 17 amino acids. V was clipped by 6 bases and J by 4 bases; unmatched bases: 20. Germline V gene lookup returns CDR1 SQVTM and CDR2 ANQGSEA. Here the CDR3 DNA reads TGCAGCGTCATTTTTACAGGGGAAGAAGCGCGGGGCTATGGCTACACCTTC. Translating gives CSVIFTGEEARGYGYTF.

The gene calls are TRBV28 and TRBJ2-1; 13 bases align to TRBD2. The CDR3 totals 17 residues. Per germline, CDR1 MDHEN and CDR2 SYDVKM. Trimming took 3 bases from V and 9 from J; bases not matched to a gene: 11. The CDR3 coding sequence is TGTGCCAGCAGTTTCCCCCCAACTAGCGGGAGGGCTCCTGAGCAGTTCTTC. Protein sequence: CASSFPPTSGRAPEQFF.

The count of this clonotype is one. This chain joins TRBV10-3 and TRBJ2-4; 8 bases agree with TRBD2. Germline-derived CDR1 and CDR2 are ENHRY and SYGVKD. The CDR3 has 14 residues. V shed 11 bases, J shed 0 bases, and the junction held 6 bases outside the gene matches. CDR3 DNA sequence: TGTGCCCCTGCCGGGGGGGAAGCCAAAAACATTCAGTACTTC. It codes for CAPAGGEAKNIQYF.

The chain combines TRBV19 with TRBJ2-2, with 8 bases aligning to TRBD1. The V segment lost 6 bases and the J segment 5 bases; nucleotides outside the gene matches: 2. Germline V lookup: CDR1 LNHDA, CDR2 SQIVND (reference sequence). CDR3 length: 13 amino acids. Here the CDR3 DNA reads TGTGCCAGTAGGGACAGGGCGACCGGGGAGCTGTTTTTT. As protein: CASRDRATGELFF.

This rearrangement joins TRBV18 to TRBJ2-1; TRBD2 matches at 10 bases. The length of the CDR3 is 17 residues. The junction had 9 bases not matched to a gene; V was cut back by 2 bases and J by 5 bases. CDR1 and CDR2 from the germline V gene are KGHSH and LQKENI. The CDR3 DNA is TGTGCCAGCTCACCAGTGCCGGGACTAGCGCTGCACAATGAGCAGTTCTTC. Translation: CASSPVPGLALHNEQFF.

This clonotype was seen a handful of times. The chain uses TRBV4-3 and TRBJ2-7, with 8 bases fitting TRBD2. Germline V gene sequence: CDR1 LGHNA, CDR2 YSLEER. The V gene end was trimmed by 2 bases and the J gene end by 1 base; junction bases not matched to a gene: 4. CDR3 length equals 15 residues. As DNA, the CDR3 is TGCGCCAGCAGCCAATGGACGGGAGGGTCCTACGAGCAGTACTTC. Its protein product is CASSQWTGGSYEQYF.

The chain combines TRBV2 with TRBJ2-1, with D tentatively TRBD2 (5 bases). V was clipped by 3 bases and J by 7 bases, with 19 bases between them. CDR1 is SNHLY, CDR2 FYNNEI, per germline. The CDR3 totals 16 residues. The CDR3 sequence is CASSDEGEWEMNEQFF. Here the CDR3 DNA reads TGTGCCAGCAGTGACGAGGGTGAGTGGGAGATGAATGAGCAGTTCTTC.

The rearrangement joins TRBV30 to TRBJ2-7, with a tentative D call TRBD2 (6 bases). The CDR3 is 15 amino acids. From germline, CDR1 is GTSNPN and CDR2 SVGIG (reference sequence). Trimming took 2 bases from V and 2 from J, leaving 16 bases between them. The CDR3 loop is CAWSYPWRDPYEQYF. CDR3 nucleotides: TGTGCCTGGAGTTATCCCTGGCGGGATCCCTACGAGCAGTACTTC.

V is TRBV12-3 or TRBV12-4 and J is TRBJ2-4, with D perhaps matching TRBD1 (6 bases). CDR3 length: 18 residues. V was cut by 2 bases and J by 0 bases, with 17 bases left in between. The CDR3 coding sequence is TGTGCCAGCAGTTTACGGCAGGGGCCCCAGGGAGCCAAAAACATTCAGTACTTC. As protein: CASSLRQGPQGAKNIQYF.

The V call is TRBV6-2 or TRBV6-3, the J call TRBJ2-1; tentative D call: TRBD2 (6 bases). Between the trimmed V and J ends, which lost 4 bases and 7 bases, there was a span of 26 bases. The CDR3 loop spans 18 amino acids. CDR1 and CDR2 from the germline V gene are MNHEY and SVGEGT. The CDR3 DNA reads as TGTGCCAGCAGTTCCCCCAAGGAGTACGGGAGAATTAAAAATGAGCAGTTCTTC. Translating gives CASSSPKEYGRIKNEQFF.